Below, 10 T cell receptor beta chains from the same sample are listed, as sequenced in a study of PD-1 blockade in classical Hodgkin lymphoma (dated by TCRdb to 2020 to 2021). Reading the label with the study, this specimen's time point is: cycle 4 day 1 (C4D1), after five to seven weeks of nivolumab. Every trial patient had relapsed following autologous stem cell transplantation, and prior brentuximab vedotin exposure was what differed among cohorts A, B and C. The library relied on the immunoSEQ multiplex PCR assay. TCRdb re-hosts the immuneACCESS table, in-frame sequences only. Its copies lack some clones; in the studies checked, an unresolved V gene accounts for under half of them, and the cause for the rest is not known. Recorded for this sample are some 17,000 clones; around 65% of them occurred a single time. The ten largest make up 7.8% of the sample. The source was peripheral blood mononuclear cells (PBMCs), collected before the fourth cycle of nivolumab. The source of these receptors is a human donor with classical Hodgkin lymphoma.

The chain combines TRBV28 with TRBJ1-1; possibly TRBD1 for D (5 bases). Per germline, CDR1 MDHEN and CDR2 SYDVKM. The CDR3 loop spans 11 amino acids. V lost 2 bases, J lost 8 bases, and 6 bases lay in between. Here the CDR3 reads CASSLGGEAFF. The CDR3 DNA reads TGTGCCAGCAGTTTAGGGGGGGAAGCTTTCTTT.

This clone was detected only a few times. The rearrangement joins TRBV28 to TRBJ1-3, with 8 bases identical to TRBD1. The CDR3 sequence is 15 residues long. Trimming took 8 bases from V and 1 from J; bases not matched to a gene: 7. Germline lookup yields CDR1 MDHEN and CDR2 SYDVKM. The CDR3 sequence is CASARTGSSGNTIYF. CDR3 nucleotides: TGTGCCAGCGCGAGGACAGGGAGTTCTGGAAACACCATATATTTT.

The gene calls are TRBV9 and TRBJ1-3; D not certain. V was clipped by 0 bases and J by 3 bases, with 7 bases between them. This CDR3 is built from 14 residues. Germline lookup yields CDR1 SGDLS and CDR2 YYNGEE. The CDR3 is CASSVDPLGNTIYF. The DNA for the CDR3 is TGTGCCAGCAGCGTAGATCCCCTTGGAAACACCATATATTTT.

The chain has TRBV27 and TRBJ2-3; TRBD2 matches 8 bases. With V trimmed by 5 bases and J by 3 bases, 7 bases remained unmatched. The CDR3 loop spans 15 amino acids. Germline V gives CDR1 MNHEY, CDR2 SMNVEV (reference sequence). DNA of the CDR3: TGTGCCAGCAGTCTACCGGGACTAGGGACAGATACGCAGTATTTT. It is translated as CASSLPGLGTDTQYF.

The rearrangement joins TRBV5-1 to TRBJ2-1, with a possible D match to TRBD2 (5 bases). This CDR3 comprises 13 residues. V was shortened by 1 base and J by 5 bases, with 7 bases between the two germline ends. Germline V lookup: CDR1 SGHRS, CDR2 YFSETQ. The CDR3 loop is CASSLRGHNEQFF. In DNA form, the CDR3 reads TGCGCCAGCAGCTTGAGAGGGCACAATGAGCAGTTCTTC.

This clone has more than one count but fewer than ten. The rearrangement joins TRBV7-9 to TRBJ2-3; 7 nucleotides match TRBD2. Germline lookup yields CDR1 SEHNR and CDR2 FQNEAQ (reference sequence). Trimming cost V 3 bases and J 1 base; bases outside gene matches: 7. This CDR3 spans 16 amino acids. Here the CDR3 reads CASSFPLRGGTDTQYF. The CDR3 coding sequence is TGTGCCAGCAGCTTTCCCCTCCGGGGGGGCACAGATACGCAGTATTTT.

CDR3 coding DNA: TGTGCCATCAGTGAACAGGGATACGAGCAGTACTTC. It yields the protein CAISEQGYEQYF. This sequence joins TRBV10-3 and TRBJ2-5, with a possible D match to TRBD1 (6 bases). The J call may be wrong; the DNA end is better matched by TRBJ2-7. Germline values: CDR1 ENHRY, CDR2 SYGVKD. This CDR3 is 12 amino acids long.

This chain links TRBV7-2 with TRBJ1-2; 9 bases agree with TRBD1. The CDR3 contains 17 residues. V dropped 5 bases and J dropped 8; count of bases not matched to a gene: 18. The germline V gene has CDR1 SGHTA and CDR2 FQGNSA. The CDR3 protein is CASSIRTGGASIYGYTF. For the CDR3, the DNA is TGTGCCAGCAGCATAAGAACAGGGGGCGCGTCCATATACGGCTACACCTTC.

The CDR3 region is CASRSVADLYGYTF. DNA of the CDR3: TGTGCCAGCAGATCGGTTGCGGACCTCTATGGCTACACCTTC. The chain joins TRBV6-1 to TRBJ1-2, with unresolved D. This CDR3 region has 14 residues. The V and J ends lost 6 bases and 4 bases respectively, with 15 bases between them. Germline values: CDR1 MNHNS, CDR2 SASEGT.

The chain employs TRBV12-5 and TRBJ2-2; TRBD1 is a possible D gene (5 bases). V gave up 0 bases and J gave up 0 bases, with 17 bases separating them. The CDR3 sequence is 19 residues long. The germline V gene encodes CDR1 LGHNT and CDR2 FRNRAP. In DNA form, the CDR3 reads TGTGCTAGTGGTTTGGTACCCTCAGGCCAGGGTCCGAACACCGGGGAGCTGTTTTTT. Translation: CASGLVPSGQGPNTGELFF.